These 20 T cell receptor beta chains share one sample of origin, sequenced in a study of shared clonotypes between healthy human individuals. Measured with immunoSEQ multiplex PCR; TCRdb has only the in-frame clones, and not every one. Found here are about 510,000 clones, around 79% of them singletons; the top ten hold 13%. The material sequenced was PBMCs. The receptor source for this set is a woman aged 40 to 50 in good health. Some clones in this sample may be carry-over from other donors' samples.

V and J are TRBV6-5 and TRBJ1-5, with D maybe TRBD1 (5 bases). This CDR3 spans 15 amino acids. V was pared by 5 bases and J by 1 base, with 12 bases between. The V gene's germline CDR1 is MNHEY and CDR2 SVGAGI. CDR3 region: CASSPTRDSNQPQHF. For the CDR3, the DNA is TGTGCCAGCAGTCCCACGCGGGACAGCAATCAGCCCCAGCATTTT.

The rearrangement links TRBV4-2 to TRBJ2-7; D call uncertain. The CDR3 is made up of 14 amino acids. V shed 0 bases and J shed 5 bases, with 11 bases lying between them. Germline V gives CDR1 LGHNA, CDR2 YNFKEQ. CDR3: CASSQDLLSNEQYF. The CDR3 nucleotides read TGTGCCAGCAGCCAAGACTTATTAAGCAACGAGCAGTACTTC.

This rearrangement joins TRBV18 to TRBJ2-1; the D is unclear. Deletions cut 3 bases from V and 5 bases from J, with 14 bases between. In germline, CDR1 is KGHSH, CDR2 LQKENI. The length of the CDR3 is 15 residues. CDR3 DNA: TGTGCCAGCTCACCGTGGACGGGCCCCGACAATGAGCAGTTCTTC. Its translation is CASSPWTGPDNEQFF.

This chain links TRBV2 with TRBJ1-4, with 10 bases matching TRBD1. Trimming removed 6 bases from V and 7 bases from J; junction bases left unmatched: 2. The V gene's germline CDR1 is SNHLY and CDR2 FYNNEI. The CDR3 runs to 13 residues. DNA for the CDR3: TGTGCCAGCAGCGGGACAGGGGTTGAAAAACTGTTTTTT. Translated, it gives CASSGTGVEKLFF.

V gene TRBV7-9 combines with J gene TRBJ1-4; 11 nucleotides match TRBD1. The length of the CDR3 is 17 residues. The germline V gene has CDR1 SEHNR and CDR2 FQNEAQ (reference sequence). The V gene end was trimmed by 1 base and the J gene end by 6 bases; junction bases not matched to a gene: 7. The CDR3 protein is CASSLGPGTGGYEKLFF. The CDR3 region has the DNA TGTGCCAGCAGCTTAGGACCCGGGACAGGGGGTTATGAAAAACTGTTTTTT.

The V call is TRBV7-6, the J call TRBJ2-1; D perhaps matches TRBD2 (6 bases). V lost 2 bases and J 2 bases, leaving 13 bases between the germline ends. This CDR3 spans 16 amino acids. CDR1 is SGHVS and CDR2 is FNYEAQ in the germline V gene. CDR3 in amino acids: CASSLSGGPPYNEQFF. The DNA of the CDR3 is TGTGCCAGCAGCTTATCAGGAGGGCCCCCCTACAATGAGCAGTTCTTC.

Here the CDR3 reads CASSLLGGYGYTF. For the CDR3, the DNA is TGTGCCAGCAGCCTCTTGGGGGGCTATGGCTACACCTTC. The chain employs TRBV7-3 and TRBJ1-2; a weak D match, TRBD1 (5 bases). Trimming shortened V by 5 bases and J by 4 bases, and 11 bases separated the two germline ends. The CDR3 consists of 13 residues. The germline CDR1 and CDR2 sequences are SGHTA and FQGTGA.

V and J are TRBV11-2 and TRBJ1-1, with D tentatively TRBD1 (6 bases). Germline V gene sequence: CDR1 SGHAT, CDR2 FQNNGV. V lost 4 bases to trimming and J lost 2 bases, with 17 bases between them. This CDR3 contains 16 residues. The chain's CDR3 is CASSSGAGARNTEAFF. As DNA, the CDR3 is TGTGCCAGCAGCTCCGGTGCGGGGGCGCGCAACACTGAAGCTTTCTTT.

The V and J genes are TRBV7-2 and TRBJ2-7; TRBD1 matches at 12 bases. This CDR3 spans 15 amino acids. Germline CDR1 SGHTA, CDR2 FQGNSA. J gave up 9 bases and V 4 bases, and 10 bases lay outside the gene matches. The CDR3 region has the DNA TGTGCCAGCAGCTATTCCGGGACAGGGGGCGACAGGCAGTACTTC. It yields the protein CASSYSGTGGDRQYF.

The V call is TRBV27, the J call TRBJ2-2, with 8 nucleotides matching TRBD1. V lost 4 bases to trimming and J lost 5 bases; unmatched junction nucleotides: 9. Germline CDR1 is MNHEY and CDR2 is SMNVEV (reference sequence). CDR3 length: 16 residues. The CDR3 DNA is TGTGCCAGCAGTTCCCCATTTCGGACAGGGACCGGGGAGCTGTTTTTT. Translation gives CASSSPFRTGTGELFF.

This clone has just a few counts. Written as DNA, the CDR3 is TGTGCCAGCAGTGACTCCTCAACAGCTGAAGCTTTCTTT. Translation: CASSDSSTAEAFF. The chain uses TRBV6-4 and TRBJ1-1; D is uncertain. The CDR3 contains 13 residues. Deletions cut 0 bases from V and 6 bases from J, with 8 bases between. The germline gives CDR1 MRHNA, CDR2 SNTAGT.

This chain uses TRBV11-2 with TRBJ2-1; D is possibly TRBD2 (5 bases). CDR3 length: 14 residues. V was clipped by 5 bases and J by 9 bases, with 17 bases between them. In germline, CDR1 is SGHAT, CDR2 FQNNGV. CDR3 DNA sequence: TGTGCCAGCAGCCCCCGAAGCGCTGAGGGTGAGCAGTTCTTC. Translating gives CASSPRSAEGEQFF.

The genes are TRBV4-2 and TRBJ2-3, with D perhaps TRBD2 (7 bases). CDR1 is LGHNA and CDR2 is YNFKEQ in the germline V gene. V was trimmed by 9 bases and J by 2 bases, leaving 18 bases between them. The CDR3 covers 15 residues. The CDR3 nucleotides are TGTGCCAGTAGAGATGAGGGGGGGAACACAGATACGCAGTATTTT. It specifies CASRDEGGNTDTQYF.

The gene calls are TRBV4-2 and TRBJ1-2; no clear D gene. V lost 0 bases and J 1 base, leaving 6 bases between the germline ends. The V gene's germline CDR1 is LGHNA and CDR2 YNFKEQ. CDR3 length equals 14 residues. CDR3 loop: CASSQDHSNYGYTF. The CDR3 coding sequence is TGTGCCAGCAGCCAAGACCACAGTAACTATGGCTACACCTTC.

The chain joins TRBV28 to TRBJ2-5; D possibly corresponds to TRBD1 (5 bases). CDR3 size: 12 residues. Germline V CDR1 and CDR2: MDHEN, SYDVKM. Trimming cost V 2 bases and J 7 bases, with 8 bases left between them. Here the CDR3 DNA reads TGTGCCAGCAGTTTAAATGGGGCGACCCAGTACTTC. Its translation: CASSLNGATQYF.

The chain carries TRBV10-3 and TRBJ1-1; possibly TRBD1 for D (5 bases). The germline V gene has CDR1 ENHRY and CDR2 SYGVKD. V dropped 7 bases and J dropped 4 bases, with 16 bases sitting between them. The CDR3 contains 14 residues. As DNA, the CDR3 is TGTGCCATCACCGGGGGGGGTGACGGCACTGAAGCTTTCTTT. As protein: CAITGGGDGTEAFF.

This clone appeared a single time. The chain recombines TRBV18 with TRBJ2-7, with D uncertain. The V end lost 6 bases, the J end lost 0 bases, and 12 bases lay between the germline ends. The CDR3 totals 14 residues. The germline V gene encodes CDR1 KGHSH and CDR2 LQKENI. CDR3 region: CASSPGRLSYEQYF. Written as DNA, the CDR3 is TGTGCCAGCTCCCCTGGGCGTCTCTCCTACGAGCAGTACTTC. Together with reference TRBV18 and TRBJ2-7, the CDR3 gives the full variable domain: NAGVMQNPRHLVRRRGQEARLRCSPMKGHSHVYWYRQLPEEGLKFMVYLQKENIIDESGMPKERFSAEFPKEGPSILRIQQVVRGDSAAYFCASSPGRLSYEQYFGPGTRLTVT.

The rearrangement joins TRBV21-1 to TRBJ1-4. TRBV21-1 constitutes a pseudogene. This CDR3 spans 14 amino acids. The CDR3 sequence is CASKLGAANEKLFF. For the CDR3, the DNA is TGTGCCAGCAAACTAGGGGCGGCTAATGAAAAACTGTTTTTT.

The rearrangement uses TRBV5-5 and TRBJ2-5, with 8 nucleotides matching TRBD1. This CDR3 region has 18 residues. V lost 0 bases, J lost 4 bases, and 14 bases stayed unmatched. The germline CDR1 and CDR2 sequences are SGHKS and YYEKEE (reference sequence). The CDR3 here is CASSLVQGALPIRETQYF. The CDR3 DNA reads TGTGCCAGCAGCTTGGTCCAGGGGGCGCTCCCAATTCGAGAGACCCAGTACTTC.

The count of this clone is one. A read error may account for a junction end that differs from germline. The chain uses TRBV13 and TRBJ2-3, with 10 bases that match TRBD2. This CDR3 contains 12 residues. Germline values: CDR1 PRHDT, CDR2 FYEKMQ (reference sequence). DNA of the CDR3: TGTGCCAGCAGCTTAGGTGTCCTAGCGGGAGCTTTT. Translation gives CASSLGVLAGAF.